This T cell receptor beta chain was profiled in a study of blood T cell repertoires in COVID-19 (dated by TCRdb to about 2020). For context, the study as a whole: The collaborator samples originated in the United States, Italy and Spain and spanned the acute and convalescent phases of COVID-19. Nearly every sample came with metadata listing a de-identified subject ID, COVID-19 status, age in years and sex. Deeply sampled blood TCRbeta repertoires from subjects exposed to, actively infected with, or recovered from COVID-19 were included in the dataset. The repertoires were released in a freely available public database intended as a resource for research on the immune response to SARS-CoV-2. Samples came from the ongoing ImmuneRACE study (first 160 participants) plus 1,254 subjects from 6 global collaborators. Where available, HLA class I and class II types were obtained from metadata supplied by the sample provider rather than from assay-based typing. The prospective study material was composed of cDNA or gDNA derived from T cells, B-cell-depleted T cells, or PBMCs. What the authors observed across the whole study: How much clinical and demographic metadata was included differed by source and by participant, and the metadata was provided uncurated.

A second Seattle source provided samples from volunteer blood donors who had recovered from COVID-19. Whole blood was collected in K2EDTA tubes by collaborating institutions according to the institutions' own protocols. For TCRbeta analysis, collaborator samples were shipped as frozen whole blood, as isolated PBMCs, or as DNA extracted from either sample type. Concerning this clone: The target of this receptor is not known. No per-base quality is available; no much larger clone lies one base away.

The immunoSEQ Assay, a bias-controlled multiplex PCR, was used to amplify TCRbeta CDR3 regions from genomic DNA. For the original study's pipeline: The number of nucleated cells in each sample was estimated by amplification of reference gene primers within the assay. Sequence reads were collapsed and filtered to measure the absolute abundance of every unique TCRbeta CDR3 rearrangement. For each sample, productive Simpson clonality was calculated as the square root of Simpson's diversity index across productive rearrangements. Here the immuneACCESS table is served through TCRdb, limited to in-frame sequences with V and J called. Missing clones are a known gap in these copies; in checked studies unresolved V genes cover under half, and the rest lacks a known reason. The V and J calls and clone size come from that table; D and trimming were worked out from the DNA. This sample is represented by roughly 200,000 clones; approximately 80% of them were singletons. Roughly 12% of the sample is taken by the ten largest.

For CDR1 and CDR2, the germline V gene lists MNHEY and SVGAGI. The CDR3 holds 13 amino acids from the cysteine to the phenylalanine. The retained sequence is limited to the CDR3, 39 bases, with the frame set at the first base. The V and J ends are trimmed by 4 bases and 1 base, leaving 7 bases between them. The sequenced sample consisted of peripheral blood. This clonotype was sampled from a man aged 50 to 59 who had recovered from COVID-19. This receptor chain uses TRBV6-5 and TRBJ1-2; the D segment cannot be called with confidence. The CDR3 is CASSFSDNYGYTF. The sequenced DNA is TGTGCCAGCAGTTTTTCAGATAACTATGGCTACACCTTC.